This passage covers 16 T cell receptor beta chains from one sample sequenced in a study of beta chain features in type 1 diabetes. The whole isolated RNA underwent reverse transcription, so sequencing captured expressed TCRB transcripts. Clones were read by immunoSEQ multiplex PCR, and TCRdb kept only the in-frame ones, dropping some. The sample carries 900,000 or so clones, roughly a sixth recorded once. Sequencing was carried out using naive CD4+ T cells from blood. These TCRs come from a woman aged 18-30 years in good health.

As concerns this clone: Other DNA sequences within the sample encode an identical CDR3. The chain recombines TRBV10-3 with TRBJ2-1; TRBD2 agrees at 10 bases. The CDR3 is made up of 14 amino acids. The germline CDR1 and CDR2 sequences are ENHRY and SYGVKD. The V segment lost 2 bases and the J segment 7 bases; nucleotides outside the gene matches: 2. CDR3: CAISEASGSNEQFF. CDR3 sequence (DNA): TGTGCCATCAGTGAGGCTAGCGGGAGTAATGAGCAGTTCTTC.

V gene TRBV21-1 combines with J gene TRBJ2-7; the table's D call, TRBD1, has no DNA check behind it. TRBV21-1 is given as a pseudogene. This CDR3 region has 13 residues. CDR3 sequence reads: CASARDSSYEQYF. The CDR3, as DNA: TGTGCCAGCGCCCGGGACAGCTCCTACGAGCAGTACTTC.

In this sample, this clone turned up a few times. This rearrangement joins TRBV18 to TRBJ2-1; TRBD2 aligns across 10 bases. The trim removed 4 bases at V and 8 bases at J, leaving 5 bases unmatched. The CDR3 is 14 residues long. Germline V lookup: CDR1 KGHSH, CDR2 LQKENI. The CDR3 region has the DNA TGTGCCAGCTCACGTGCTAGCGGGAGTGATGAGCAGTTCTTC. Amino acids: CASSRASGSDEQFF.

V usage is TRBV14 and J usage is TRBJ1-1; D is perhaps TRBD1 (6 bases). V was shortened by 5 bases and J by 5 bases, with 12 bases between the two germline ends. This CDR3 is 13 amino acids long. CDR1 and CDR2 (germline): SGHDN, FVKESK. This chain's CDR3 is CASSKTGRTEAFF. The CDR3 coding sequence is TGTGCCAGCAGCAAAACAGGGAGAACTGAAGCTTTCTTT.

In its sample, this clone was seen a few times. This chain's CDR3 is CASSTGTSGISSSYNEQFF. The DNA of the CDR3 is TGTGCCAGTAGTACAGGGACTAGCGGAATCTCCAGCTCCTACAATGAGCAGTTCTTC. V is TRBV19 and J is TRBJ2-1, with TRBD2 matching 11 bases. V was pared by 4 bases and J by 0 bases, with 11 bases of the junction left unmatched. CDR1 and CDR2 (germline): LNHDA, SQIVND (reference sequence). The CDR3 has 19 amino acids.

The J gene is TRBJ2-1, the V gene TRBV9; D is perhaps TRBD2 (6 bases). There are 17 residues in the CDR3. The germline CDR1 and CDR2 sequences are SGDLS and YYNGEE. Trimming took 0 bases from V and 4 from J, leaving 17 bases between them. CDR3: CASSVAVGGSLYNEQFF. The CDR3 coding sequence is TGTGCCAGCAGCGTAGCAGTGGGGGGTAGCCTTTACAATGAGCAGTTCTTC.

The chain combines TRBV4-3 with TRBJ1-2; the match to TRBD1 covers 9 bases. The CDR3 sequence is 15 residues long. J was trimmed by 6 bases and V by 1 base; bases with no gene match: 6. Germline CDR1 is LGHNA and CDR2 is YSLEER. Here the CDR3 reads CASSQARTGADGYTF. The CDR3 DNA sequence: TGCGCCAGCAGCCAAGCCAGGACAGGGGCGGATGGCTACACCTTC.

This clone has only a few counts. Different DNA sequences within this sample yield the same CDR3. The CDR3 loop reads CASSQEGPDTQYF. CDR3 coding DNA: TGCGCCAGCAGCCAAGAGGGTCCAGATACGCAGTATTTT. The chain has TRBV4-3 and TRBJ2-3; D gene uncertain. V was clipped by 0 bases and J by 4 bases, with 5 bases between them. The V gene's germline CDR1 is LGHNA and CDR2 YSLEER. CDR3 length equals 13 residues.

This clone turned up a few times. This chain joins TRBV7-2 and TRBJ1-1, with D perhaps matching TRBD1 (6 bases). The CDR3 consists of 16 residues. CDR1 and CDR2 from the germline V gene are SGHTA and FQGNSA. V was clipped by 6 bases and J by 1 base, with 18 bases between them. CDR3 in amino acids: CASSNDRSGKNTEAFF. As DNA, the CDR3 is TGTGCCAGCAGTAACGACAGGTCAGGCAAGAACACTGAAGCTTTCTTT.

This clone was seen a handful of times. V usage is TRBV29-1 and J usage is TRBJ2-1; D may correspond to TRBD1 or TRBD2 (5 bases each). The CDR3 is 17 residues long. The germline V gene encodes CDR1 SQVTM and CDR2 ANQGSEA. Trimming removed 4 bases from V and 0 bases from J, with 19 bases in between. The CDR3 coding sequence is TGCAGCGTTGGCGGGCCAGGGATGTCCCACTCCTACAATGAGCAGTTCTTC. This encodes CSVGGPGMSHSYNEQFF.

This clone has more than one count but fewer than ten. The chain uses TRBV1 and TRBJ2-5; the D call of TRBD2 is as the table states it, not checked on the DNA. TRBV1 is reported as a pseudogene. The CDR3 sequence is 17 residues long. The DNA for the CDR3 is TGCACCAGCAGCCAAGATATGGCGGGAGAACGATTAGAGACCCAGTACTTC. It yields the protein CTSSQDMAGERLETQYF.

The J gene is TRBJ2-5, the V gene TRBV4-2, with D possibly TRBD1 on 6 matching bases. Germline V lookup: CDR1 LGHNA, CDR2 YNFKEQ. The CDR3 consists of 15 residues. The germline V and J ends were trimmed by 4 bases and 3 bases, with 15 bases remaining between them. The CDR3 loop reads CASSLGGGGEETQYF. In nucleotides, the CDR3 is TGTGCCAGCAGCCTAGGGGGTGGCGGAGAAGAGACCCAGTACTTC.

This clone came up a few times. V usage is TRBV15 and J usage is TRBJ2-7; no reliable D call. CDR1 is LNHNV, CDR2 YYDKDF, per germline (reference sequence). V was cut by 3 bases and J by 2 bases, with 11 bases left in between. This CDR3 has 14 residues. In DNA form, the CDR3 reads TGTGCCACCAGCAGTTTCGGGCCAACCTACGAGCAGTACTTC. Translation: CATSSFGPTYEQYF.

This clone was seen a few times. The chain uses TRBV5-1 and TRBJ2-1, with 7 nucleotides matching TRBD2. The CDR3 has 16 amino acids. The V gene end was trimmed by 0 bases and the J gene end by 0 bases; junction bases not matched to a gene: 3. CDR1 and CDR2 from the germline V gene are SGHRS and YFSETQ. In DNA form, the CDR3 reads TGCGCCAGCAGCTTGGATGCGGGAGACTCCTACAATGAGCAGTTCTTC. Translated, it gives CASSLDAGDSYNEQFF.

The chain joins TRBV9 to TRBJ2-2; unclear D gene. This CDR3 contains 14 residues. Trimming removed 4 bases at V and 7 bases at J, with 14 bases between. Germline values: CDR1 SGDLS, CDR2 YYNGEE. The CDR3, as DNA: TGTGCCAGCAGCACAGTGTGGGGTATCGGGGAGCTGTTTTTT. It translates to CASSTVWGIGELFF.

This clone was seen more than once but under ten times. For the CDR3, the DNA is TGTGCCAGCAGCCCTGTTACAGGATCAGATACGCAGTATTTT. Amino acids: CASSPVTGSDTQYF. The chain carries TRBV14 and TRBJ2-3; weak D call: TRBD1 (5 bases). CDR1 and CDR2 from the germline V gene are SGHDN and FVKESK. With 4 bases removed from V and 4 bases from J, the gap between germline ends came to 12 bases. The CDR3 runs 14 residues. Based on the CDR3 plus reference TRBV14 and TRBJ2-3, the full variable domain is EAGVTQFPSHSVIEKGQTVTLRCDPISGHDNLYWYRRVMGKEIKFLLHFVKESKQDESGMPNNRFLAERTGGTYSTLKVQPAELEDSGVYFCASSPVTGSDTQYFGPGTRLTVL.